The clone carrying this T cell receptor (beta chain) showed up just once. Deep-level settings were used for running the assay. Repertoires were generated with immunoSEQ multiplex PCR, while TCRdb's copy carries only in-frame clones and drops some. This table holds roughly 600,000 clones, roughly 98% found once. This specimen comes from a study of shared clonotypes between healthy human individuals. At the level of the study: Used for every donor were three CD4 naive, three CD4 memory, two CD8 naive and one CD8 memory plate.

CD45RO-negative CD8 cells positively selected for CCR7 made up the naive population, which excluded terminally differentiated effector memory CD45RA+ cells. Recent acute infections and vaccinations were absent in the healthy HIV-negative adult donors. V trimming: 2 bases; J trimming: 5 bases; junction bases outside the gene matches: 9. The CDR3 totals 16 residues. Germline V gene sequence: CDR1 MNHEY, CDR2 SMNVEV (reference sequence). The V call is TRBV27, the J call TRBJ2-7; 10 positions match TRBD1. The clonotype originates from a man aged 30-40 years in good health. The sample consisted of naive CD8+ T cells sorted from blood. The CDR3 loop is CASSLAPGQGIDEQYF. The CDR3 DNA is TGTGCCAGCAGTTTAGCCCCGGGACAGGGGATCGACGAGCAGTACTTC.